The 14 T cell receptor beta chains in this list originate from one sample, sequenced in a study of T cells in Graves' hyperthyroidism and ophthalmopathy. Using RNA transcripts as the source, TCR beta CDR3 regions were amplified. The HTBI primer set drove a first-round RT-PCR of the TCR CDR3. TCRdb processed the multiplex PCR reads anew with MiXCR; each CDR3 protein has one entry. The sample lists 270,000 or so distinct CDR3 sequences, 13% to 15% seen once, with under 35% in the top ten. Sequencing was performed on blood. The receptors stem from a woman between 45 and 60 years old with Graves' hyperthyroidism that later progressed to Graves' ophthalmopathy.

This clonotype was observed at least ten times. The chain joins TRBV5-1 to TRBJ2-2, with D uncertain. V lost 2 bases and J 6 bases, leaving 17 bases between the germline ends. The V gene's germline CDR1 is SGHRS and CDR2 YFSETQ. This CDR3 has 16 amino acids. The CDR3 protein is CASSFGRGETAGELFF. As DNA, the CDR3 is TGCGCCAGCAGCTTCGGTCGCGGCGAAACGGCCGGGGAGCTGTTTTTT. Looking up the rest from reference TRBV5-1 and TRBJ2-2 gives the full variable domain: KAGVTQTPRYLIKTRGQQVTLSCSPISGHRSVSWYQQTPGQGLQFLFEYFSETQRNKGNFPGRFSGRQFSNSRSEMNVSTLELGDSALYLCASSFGRGETAGELFFGEGSRLTVL.

This clonotype was seen at least ten times. The CDR3 here is CASSRSLGGELFF. DNA of the CDR3: TGTGCCAGCTCCCGAAGCTTAGGGGGGGAGCTGTTTTTT. This chain connects TRBV6-1 to TRBJ2-2; D uncertain. CDR3 size: 13 residues. The V and J ends lost 8 bases and 8 bases respectively, with 15 bases between them. Germline V gives CDR1 MNHNS, CDR2 SASEGT.

This clonotype has more than one count but fewer than ten. This chain links TRBV7-3 with TRBJ1-6; tentatively, D is TRBD1 (5 bases). The CDR3 has 14 amino acids. The V and J ends lost 1 base and 9 bases respectively, with 10 bases between them. Germline V gives CDR1 SGHTA, CDR2 FQGTGA. The chain's CDR3 is CASSLSQGPSPLHF. CDR3 nucleotide sequence: TGTGCCAGCAGCTTAAGTCAGGGACCTTCACCCCTCCACTTT.

This clonotype was recorded many times. The CDR3 loop reads CASTAPSGSYNEQFF. CDR3 nucleotide sequence: TGTGCCAGCACAGCCCCTAGCGGCTCCTACAATGAGCAGTTCTTC. This chain links TRBV2 with TRBJ2-1, with TRBD2 identical over 7 bases. J gave up 0 bases and V 7 bases, and 6 bases lay outside the gene matches. The CDR3 totals 15 residues. Germline assignment: CDR1 SNHLY and CDR2 FYNNEI.

This clonotype has ten or more counts. This chain connects TRBV28 to TRBJ2-1; D might be TRBD1 (7 bases). V was pared by 3 bases and J by 6 bases, with 15 bases between. CDR1 MDHEN and CDR2 SYDVKM come from the germline V gene. The CDR3 sequence is 15 residues long. This CDR3 reads CASSFPVRGANEQFF. For the CDR3, the DNA is TGTGCCAGCAGTTTCCCCGTCAGGGGGGCCAATGAGCAGTTCTTC. The whole variable domain, filled in from reference TRBV28 and TRBJ2-1, reads DVKVTQSSRYLVKRTGEKVFLECVQDMDHENMFWYRQDPGLGLRLIYFSYDVKMKEKGDIPEGYSVSREKKERFSLILESASTNQTSMYLCASSFPVRGANEQFFGPGTRLTVL.

About this clonotype: A read error may explain this, as a much larger clone is one base away. CDR3 in DNA: TGCGCCAGCAGCTCCGGAAGGGGGTCTGCACCTTCCTACGAGCAGTACTTC. This sequence encodes CASSSGRGSAPSYEQYF. The V call is TRBV5-1, the J call TRBJ2-7; a possible D gene is TRBD1 (6 bases). The CDR3 runs to 17 residues. Germline V CDR1 and CDR2: SGHRS, YFSETQ. V lost 3 bases, J lost 1 base, and 20 bases lay in between.

This clonotype showed up just a few times. The CDR3 nucleotides read TGTGCCAGCAGCGTAGAAACCGGGGATAGCTATGGCTACACCTTC. Amino acid sequence: CASSVETGDSYGYTF. This chain connects TRBV9 to TRBJ1-2; D gene uncertain. V gave up 0 bases and J gave up 4 bases, with 13 bases separating them. In germline, CDR1 is SGDLS, CDR2 YYNGEE. CDR3 length: 15 residues.

At least ten counts were recorded for this clonotype. In DNA form, the CDR3 reads TGCAGTGCTAGGAGGGACAGCCCAGAGACCCAGTACTTC. This sequence encodes CSARRDSPETQYF. The rearrangement uses TRBV20-1 and TRBJ2-5; 7 nucleotides align to TRBD1. J lost 4 bases, V lost 3 bases, and 5 bases had no gene match. CDR1 DFQATT and CDR2 SNEGSKA come from the germline V gene (reference sequence). The CDR3 is 13 residues long.

This clonotype was recorded many times. The chain carries TRBV5-1 and TRBJ2-1, with 7 nucleotides matching TRBD2. After removal of 0 bases from V and 0 bases from J, the junction contained 3 bases not matched to a gene. Germline V gives CDR1 SGHRS, CDR2 YFSETQ. CDR3 size: 16 residues. CDR3 region: CASSLVGTTSYNEQFF. As DNA, the CDR3 is TGCGCCAGCAGCTTGGTCGGGACTACCTCCTACAATGAGCAGTTCTTC.

This clonotype has a count of ten or more. The rearrangement uses TRBV5-1 and TRBJ1-1; D is undetermined. The V end lost 0 bases, the J end lost 5 bases, and 11 bases lay between the germline ends. CDR3 length equals 14 residues. Germline V gene sequence: CDR1 SGHRS, CDR2 YFSETQ. The DNA of the CDR3 is TGCGCCAGCAGCTTGGCCTGGGAGGGAACTGAAGCTTTCTTT. It specifies CASSLAWEGTEAFF.

The chain combines TRBV9 with TRBJ2-2; D might be TRBD1 (6 bases). The CDR3 spans 15 residues. Trimming removed 1 base at V and 4 bases at J, with 11 bases between. Germline V gives CDR1 SGDLS, CDR2 YYNGEE. CDR3 bases: TGTGCCAGCAGCGTAACAGGGAGCATCACCGGGGAGCTGTTTTTT. Translating gives CASSVTGSITGELFF.

The chain combines TRBV11-2 with TRBJ2-5; the D gene is possibly TRBD2 (5 bases). V was shortened by 4 bases and J by 6 bases, with 18 bases between the two germline ends. CDR1 and CDR2 (germline): SGHAT, FQNNGV. The CDR3 consists of 15 residues. The CDR3 sequence is CASSYPTRLGKTQYF. CDR3 sequence (DNA): TGTGCCAGCAGCTACCCTACCCGACTCGGGAAGACCCAGTACTTC.

This clonotype has a count of ten or more. The V call is TRBV3-1, the J call TRBJ1-5; D call uncertain. The CDR3 has 12 residues. Trimming pared 0 bases from V and 7 bases from J, leaving 4 bases between. CDR1 and CDR2 from the germline V gene are LGHDT and YNNKEL (reference sequence). Written as DNA, the CDR3 is TGTGCCAGCAGCCAAGAGGGCCAGCCCCAGCATTTT. Encoded protein: CASSQEGQPQHF.

The sample holds many counts of this clonotype. The chain combines TRBV5-6 with TRBJ2-3; 8 nucleotides align to TRBD1. This CDR3 is built from 15 residues. Germline V gives CDR1 SGHDT, CDR2 YYEEEE. Losses at the gene ends were 3 bases for V and 2 bases for J; bases not matched to a gene: 5. The CDR3 DNA reads as TGTGCCAGCAGCTCGGACAGGGCTAACACAGATACGCAGTATTTT. Its translation: CASSSDRANTDTQYF.